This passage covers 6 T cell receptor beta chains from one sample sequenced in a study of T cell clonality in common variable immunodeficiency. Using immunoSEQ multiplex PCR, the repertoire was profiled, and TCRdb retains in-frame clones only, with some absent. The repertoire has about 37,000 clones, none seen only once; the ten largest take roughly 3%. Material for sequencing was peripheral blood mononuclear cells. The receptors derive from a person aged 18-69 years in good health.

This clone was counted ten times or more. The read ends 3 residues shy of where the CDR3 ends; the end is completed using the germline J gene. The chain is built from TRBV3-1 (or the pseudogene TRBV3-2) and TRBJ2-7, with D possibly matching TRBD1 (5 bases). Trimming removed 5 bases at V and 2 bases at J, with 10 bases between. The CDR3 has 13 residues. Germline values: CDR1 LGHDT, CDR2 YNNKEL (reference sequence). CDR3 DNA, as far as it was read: TGTGCCAGCAGCAGGGGTTCCACCTACGAG. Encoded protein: CASSRGSTYE. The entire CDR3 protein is CASSRGSTYEQYF.

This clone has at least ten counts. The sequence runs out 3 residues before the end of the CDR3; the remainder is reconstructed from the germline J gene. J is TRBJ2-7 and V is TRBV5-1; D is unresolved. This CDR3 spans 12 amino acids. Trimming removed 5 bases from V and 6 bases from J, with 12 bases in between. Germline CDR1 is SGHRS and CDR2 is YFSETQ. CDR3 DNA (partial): TGCGCCAGCAGTTTCGGGTCCGCCGAG. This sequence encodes CASSFGSAE. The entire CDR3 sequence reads CASSFGSAEQYF.

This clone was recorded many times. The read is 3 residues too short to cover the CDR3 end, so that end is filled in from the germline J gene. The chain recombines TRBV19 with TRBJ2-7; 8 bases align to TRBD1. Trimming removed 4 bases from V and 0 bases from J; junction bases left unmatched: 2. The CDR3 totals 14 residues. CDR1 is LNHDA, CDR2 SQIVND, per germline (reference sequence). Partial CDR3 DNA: TGTGCCAGTAGTACCGACAGGGGCTCCTACGAG. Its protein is CASSTDRGSYE. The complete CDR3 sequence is CASSTDRGSYEQYF.

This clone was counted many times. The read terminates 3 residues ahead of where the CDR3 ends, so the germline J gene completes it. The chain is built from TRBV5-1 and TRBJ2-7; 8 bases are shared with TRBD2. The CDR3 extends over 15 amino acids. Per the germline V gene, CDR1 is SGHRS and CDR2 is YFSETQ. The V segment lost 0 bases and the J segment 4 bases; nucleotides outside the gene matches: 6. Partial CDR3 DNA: TGCGCCAGCAGCTTGGAACTAGCGGCGATTTACGAG. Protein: CASSLELAAIYE. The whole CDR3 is CASSLELAAIYEQYF.

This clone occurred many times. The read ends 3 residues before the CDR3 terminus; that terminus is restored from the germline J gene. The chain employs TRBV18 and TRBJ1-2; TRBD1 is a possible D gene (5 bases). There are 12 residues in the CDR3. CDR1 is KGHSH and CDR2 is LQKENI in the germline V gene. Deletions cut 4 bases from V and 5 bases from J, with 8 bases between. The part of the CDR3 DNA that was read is TGTGCCAGCTCACAAAGACAGTATGGC. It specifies CASSQRQYG. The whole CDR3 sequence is CASSQRQYGYTF. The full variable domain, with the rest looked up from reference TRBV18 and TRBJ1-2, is NAGVMQNPRHLVRRRGQEARLRCSPMKGHSHVYWYRQLPEEGLKFMVYLQKENIIDESGMPKERFSAEFPKEGPSILRIQQVVRGDSAAYFCASSQRQYGYTFGSGTRLTVV.

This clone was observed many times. The DNA read from the CDR3 is TGTGCCAGCAGCCTGACTAGCGGGAGTTCCTACGAG. Translation: CASSLTSGSSYE. Given in full, the CDR3 is CASSLTSGSSYEQYF. This chain connects TRBV4-2 to TRBJ2-7, with 12 bases aligning to TRBD2. The read ends 3 residues shy of where the CDR3 ends; the end is completed using the germline J gene. Trimming took 4 bases from V and 1 from J; bases not matched to a gene: 2. Germline V gives CDR1 LGHNA, CDR2 YNFKEQ. The CDR3 runs 15 residues.